Detailed here is one T cell receptor beta chain. Its recognized antigen is unknown. The sample holds no much larger clone one base away, and base qualities are not on file. CDR1 and CDR2, looked up from the germline V gene, are SGDLS and YYNGEE. The CDR3 measures 16 amino acids from cysteine to phenylalanine. Only the CDR3 DNA stays, 48 bases, in frame from base 1. V is trimmed back by 4 bases and J by 0 bases, and the junction contains 7 bases that no gene match accounts for. These data are taken from a study of CD8+ T cells in alopecia areata (dated by TCRdb to 2017 to 2018). Concerning the study at large: Treated patients were enrolled in an open-label pilot trial of oral tofacitinib, 5 to 10 mg twice daily, for moderate-to-severe alopecia areata. immunoSEQ multiplex PCR using 35 Vbeta forward primers and 13 Jbeta reverse primers was used to amplify TCRbeta CDR3 regions. To study T cell clonal expansion in alopecia areata, the researchers applied high-throughput TCRbeta sequencing to both the C3H/HeJ mouse model and human patients. Patients on tofacitinib were biopsied at baseline and after 4 and 24 weeks of treatment, and several of the patients also had a later scalp biopsy. The RNA source kit depended on sample type: the PAXgene miRNA kit for fixed scalp, the miRNeasy kit for PBMCs, and the RNeasy kit for mouse skin. Scalp tissue and sorted CD4+ and CD8+ peripheral blood T cells from patchy and totalis/universalis alopecia areata patients and from healthy controls were covered by human TCRbeta sequencing. Patients stayed on tofacitinib for 6 to 18 months and then had 6 months of follow-up off drug so that delayed response and recurrence could be assessed. Clonality in the scalp was compared among normal scalp (n=4), patchy alopecia areata scalp (n=8), and alopecia totalis/universalis scalp (n=8). The SALT score, which quantifies the percentage of affected scalp surface area, was used to measure disease severity in treated patients.

In the paper's terms, the time point label means: roughly 26 weeks on oral tofacitinib. The intended sense of this specimen's treatment or condition label: oral pan-JAK inhibitor, 5-10 mg twice daily. Lesional scalp punch biopsies and peripheral blood were collected from alopecia areata patients. PBMCs were isolated by density centrifugation and stained for CD3, CD4 and CD8, after which CD4+ and CD8+ T cells were sorted on a FACSAria. The library was built by means of the immunoSEQ multiplex PCR assay. For TCR sequencing, RNA was extracted from every sample and reverse transcribed into cDNA to serve as template. First-strand cDNA was synthesized using SuperScript III with a 2:1 mix of oligo-dT and random hexamers. A synthetic immune receptor repertoire was used to gauge amplification bias, and whatever bias remained was removed computationally. Per the source publication's procedure: Raw reads were preprocessed for error removal, and CDR3 was defined according to IMGT conventions as running from the conserved cysteine to phenylalanine. To get clonality, Shannon entropy was normalized by log2 of the number of productive unique TCRs and the result was subtracted from 1. Whether scalp clones were CD4 or CD8 was inferred by matching scalp TCRbeta sequences against CD4 and CD8 repertoires sorted from blood. In TCRdb, the immuneACCESS table is reduced to in-frame sequences with V and J assigned. These tables do not hold every clone; where another copy was compared, an unresolved V gene accounts for under half, and the others remain unexplained. That table furnishes V, J and clone size, whereas the DNA furnished D and trimming. This sample has 250,000 to 300,000 clones in its table, and 58% of those were observed once. The top ten constitute roughly 1.8% of the sample.

Overall study results and their limits: The treated cohort was small, with a single nonresponder, so links between baseline CD8+ expansion and response need larger studies. Scalp clonality and the number of expanded CD8+ clones among the top 100 scalp clones were significantly decreased by tofacitinib. Lesional scalp, especially in alopecia totalis/universalis, showed higher clonality and more expanded CD8+ clones than normal scalp, suggesting antigenic drive. During tofacitinib treatment, many expanded lesional clones stuck around in both scalp and blood, and this persistence may partly explain why relapse happens after treatment is stopped. Shared TCR sequences between patients were less evident than in mice, which may be partly attributable to HLA diversity in the patient population. Unlike mouse skin, which is dominated by gammadelta T cells, normal human skin has resident alphabeta T cells that are also sequenced, and this complicates analysis of the scalp TCR repertoire.

The receptor was derived from a human donor with alopecia areata. The material was CD4+ T cells sorted from blood, obtained at week 24, from a patient treated with tofacitinib. The rearrangement combines TRBV9 with TRBJ1-3, with 7 bases matching TRBD1. The CDR3 protein: CASSTRTGLSGNTIYF. The nucleotides are TGTGCCAGCAGCACCAGGACAGGCCTCTCTGGAAACACCATATATTTT.